A single sample gave rise to the 16 T cell receptor beta chains below, sequenced in a study of control samples from healthy donors and cancer patients. Clones were read by immunoSEQ multiplex PCR, and TCRdb kept only the in-frame ones, dropping some. Here the sample spans under 200,000 clones, roughly 94% being singletons. Sequencing input: PBMCs. The receptors derive from a man aged 55 to 70 with colorectal cancer.

The CDR3: CASSDKRRTSGGETQYF. CDR3 DNA: TGTGCCAGCAGCGATAAGAGAAGGACTAGCGGGGGAGAGACCCAGTACTTC. The chain is built from TRBV7-2 and TRBJ2-5; 13 nucleotides agree with TRBD2. V gave up 5 bases and J gave up 4 bases; unmatched junction bases: 10. Germline V lookup: CDR1 SGHTA, CDR2 FQGNSA. The CDR3 has 17 residues.

The rearrangement links TRBV2 to TRBJ2-6, with D tentatively TRBD1 (5 bases). The CDR3 totals 14 residues. The V gene lost 9 bases and the J gene lost 2 bases, with 11 bases spanning the gap. Germline CDR1 and CDR2: SNHLY and FYNNEI. CDR3 sequence: CASNQGAGANVLTF. The CDR3 coding sequence is TGTGCCAGTAATCAGGGCGCTGGGGCCAACGTCCTGACTTTC.

Written as DNA, the CDR3 is TGTGCCAGCAGCCCCCTTCTGGTAGCGGGGCACAATGAGCAGTTCTTC. Encoded protein: CASSPLLVAGHNEQFF. The chain recombines TRBV9 with TRBJ2-1; 8 bases are shared with TRBD2. V was pared by 4 bases and J by 5 bases, with 11 bases of the junction left unmatched. Looked up from germline, CDR1 is SGDLS and CDR2 is YYNGEE. There are 16 residues in the CDR3.

V usage is TRBV2 and J usage is TRBJ1-4; no clear D gene. The V end lost 6 bases, the J end lost 6 bases, and 14 bases lay between the germline ends. Looked up from germline, CDR1 is SNHLY and CDR2 is FYNNEI. The CDR3 consists of 14 residues. The CDR3 DNA is TGTGCCAGCAGGGGGAGGGTGTCTTATGAAAAACTGTTTTTT. The encoded protein is CASRGRVSYEKLFF.

The chain uses TRBV3-1 (or the pseudogene TRBV3-2) and TRBJ1-2; unclear D gene. Germline values: CDR1 LGHDT, CDR2 YNNKEL (reference sequence). Trimming left V 0 bases short and J 6 bases short, with 11 bases between. The CDR3 totals 14 residues. The CDR3 spells CASSQEGVRNGYTF. CDR3 bases: TGTGCCAGCAGCCAAGAAGGAGTCCGCAATGGCTACACCTTC.

The chain has TRBV4-1 and TRBJ1-4; TRBD1 is a possible D gene (6 bases). The CDR3 spans 16 residues. V was cut by 3 bases and J by 8 bases, with 19 bases left in between. Per the germline V gene, CDR1 is MGHRA and CDR2 is YSYEKL. CDR3 bases: TGCGCCAGCAGCCAGGGAGGGGGGAGACCCTTCGAAAAACTGTTTTTT. This encodes CASSQGGGRPFEKLFF.

The V call is TRBV7-8, the J call TRBJ1-2; possible D gene TRBD1, 6 bases. Deletions cut 5 bases from V and 6 bases from J, with 19 bases between. The V gene's germline CDR1 is SGHVS and CDR2 FQNEAQ. The CDR3 runs 15 residues. The CDR3 sequence is CASSRREGGQNGYTF. The CDR3 DNA sequence: TGTGCCAGCAGCCGCCGAGAGGGGGGACAAAATGGCTACACCTTC.

This clone has more than one count but fewer than ten. The rearrangement links TRBV7-9 to TRBJ2-6; D remains unclear. CDR1 SEHNR and CDR2 FQNEAQ come from the germline V gene (reference sequence). The CDR3 loop spans 14 amino acids. The ends were cut back, 5 bases at V and 2 bases at J, with 7 bases in the middle. The chain's CDR3 is CASSLAAGANVLTF. The CDR3 coding sequence is TGTGCCAGCAGCCTCGCGGCTGGGGCCAACGTCCTGACTTTC.

The rearrangement links TRBV12-3 or TRBV12-4 to TRBJ1-3; 7 nucleotides align to TRBD1. The V gene end was trimmed by 6 bases and the J gene end by 5 bases; junction bases not matched to a gene: 1. The CDR3 extends over 12 amino acids. The chain's CDR3 is CASRGQRNTIYF. CDR3 coding DNA: TGTGCCAGCAGGGGACAGCGAAACACCATATATTTT.

Only one count was recorded for this clone. The DNA for the CDR3 is TGTGCCAGCTCACTTGGCCCGGCACGGGACACCATATATTTT. It translates to CASSLGPARDTIYF. The rearrangement links TRBV18 to TRBJ1-3; D remains unclear. The V gene lost 4 bases and the J gene lost 8 bases, with 15 bases spanning the gap. Germline V CDR1 and CDR2: KGHSH, LQKENI. This CDR3 spans 14 amino acids.

Here the CDR3 DNA reads TGCGCCAGCAGAATATTAGCGGGGTCCTACAATGAGCAGTTCTTC. It is translated as CASRILAGSYNEQFF. The J gene is TRBJ2-1, the V gene TRBV10-2; 8 nucleotides line up with TRBD2. The CDR3 runs 15 residues. Looked up from germline, CDR1 is WSHSY and CDR2 is SAAADI. Trimming took 6 bases from V and 1 from J; bases not matched to a gene: 5.

The chain uses TRBV25-1 and TRBJ2-1; D may correspond to TRBD1 or TRBD2 (6 bases each). The CDR3 contains 18 residues. The germline gives CDR1 MGHDK, CDR2 SYGVNS. Trimming removed 2 bases from V and 4 bases from J, with 21 bases in between. CDR3 residues: CASSEKIGWRGDYNEQFF. The CDR3 DNA is TGTGCCAGCAGTGAAAAAATAGGGTGGAGGGGGGATTACAATGAGCAGTTCTTC.

V usage is TRBV15 and J usage is TRBJ1-5, with D perhaps matching TRBD1 (5 bases). CDR3 length equals 15 residues. Germline assignment: CDR1 LNHNV and CDR2 YYDKDF (reference sequence). V was cut by 0 bases and J by 7 bases, with 13 bases left in between. The CDR3 DNA reads as TGTGCCACCAGCAGAGATCTGGGGACGGGGCAGCCCCAGCATTTT. Translating it yields CATSRDLGTGQPQHF.

The chain couples TRBV5-8 to TRBJ2-5; 7 nucleotides match TRBD1. CDR1 SGHTS and CDR2 YDEGEE come from the germline V gene. J lost 1 base, V lost 2 bases, and 8 bases had no gene match. The CDR3 is 16 amino acids. CDR3 in DNA: TGTGCCAGCAGCTTCTCCCTGGACAGGATCCAAGAGACCCAGTACTTC. It translates to CASSFSLDRIQETQYF. Variable domain in full (rest from reference TRBV5-8 and TRBJ2-5): EAGVTQSPTHLIKTRGQQATLRCSPISGHTSVYWYQQALGLGLQFLLWYDEGEERNRGNFPPRFSGRQFPNYSSELNVNALELEDSALYLCASSFSLDRIQETQYFGPGTRLLVL.

The chain couples TRBV6-6 to TRBJ1-2, with 7 nucleotides matching TRBD1. The CDR3 is 12 residues long. CDR1 and CDR2 (germline): MNHNY, SVGAGI (reference sequence). V lost 7 bases and J lost 8; bases outside the gene matches: 7. CDR3 coding DNA: TGTGCCAGCACCCTGACAGGGTACGGCTACACCTTC. Translating it yields CASTLTGYGYTF.

The chain couples TRBV7-9 to TRBJ2-5; 10 bases line up with TRBD2. J gave up 5 bases and V 2 bases, and 5 bases lay outside the gene matches. Germline V CDR1 and CDR2: SEHNR, FQNEAQ (reference sequence). This CDR3 is built from 15 residues. CDR3 in amino acids: CASSLTSGGAETQYF. DNA of the CDR3: TGTGCCAGCAGCTTAACGAGCGGGGGGGCGGAGACCCAGTACTTC.